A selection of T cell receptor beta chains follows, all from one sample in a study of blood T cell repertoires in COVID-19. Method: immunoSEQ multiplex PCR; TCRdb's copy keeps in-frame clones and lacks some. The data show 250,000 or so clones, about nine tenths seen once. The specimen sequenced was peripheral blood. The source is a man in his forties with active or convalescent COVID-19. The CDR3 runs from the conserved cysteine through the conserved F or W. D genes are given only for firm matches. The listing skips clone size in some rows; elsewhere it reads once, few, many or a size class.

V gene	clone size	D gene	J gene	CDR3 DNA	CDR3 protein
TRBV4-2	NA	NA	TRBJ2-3	TGTGCCAGCAGCGTCAGGGTTAGCACAGATACGCAGTATTTT	CASSVRVSTDTQYF
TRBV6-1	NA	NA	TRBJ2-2	TGTGCCAGCAGTCAAGGGCGGAGGTGGAGCACCGGGGAGCTGTTTTTT	CASSQGRRWSTGELFF
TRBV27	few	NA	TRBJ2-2	TGTGCCAGCAGGGTCGCAGGTAACACCGGGGAGCTGTTTTTT	CASRVAGNTGELFF
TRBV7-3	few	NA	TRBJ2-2	TGTGCCAGCAGCTTAGCCACGCGAAGCGGGGAGCTGTTTTTT	CASSLATRSGELFF
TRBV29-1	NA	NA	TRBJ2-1	TGCAGCGTCAGGGTGGACGAGCAGTTCTTC	CSVRVDEQFF
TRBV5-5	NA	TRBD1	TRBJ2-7	TGTGCCAGCAGCCGGGACAGGGGGCTCGACGAGCAGTACTTC	CASSRDRGLDEQYF
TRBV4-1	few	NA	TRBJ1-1	TGCGCCAGCAGCCAAGACAAGTGGCAGGGTGTAAACACTGAAGCTTTCTTT	CASSQDKWQGVNTEAFF
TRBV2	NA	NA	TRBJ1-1	TGTGCCACACAGGGTGGGAACACTGAAGCTTTCTTT	CATQGGNTEAFF
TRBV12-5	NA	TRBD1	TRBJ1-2	TGTGCTAGTGGGCGACAGGGCTTCTATGGCTACACCTTC	CASGRQGFYGYTF
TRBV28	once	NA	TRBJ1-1	TGTGCCAGCAGTTTATTGGCAGCTTTCTTT	CASSLLAAFF
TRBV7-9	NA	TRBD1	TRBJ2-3	TGTGCCAGCAGCTTTAAAGGACAGGCGATTATCACAGATACGCAGTATTTT	CASSFKGQAIITDTQYF
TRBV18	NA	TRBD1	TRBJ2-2	TGTGCCAGCTCGCCCGGGACAGGACCCACCGGGGAGCTGTTTTTT	CASSPGTGPTGELFF
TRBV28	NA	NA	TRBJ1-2	TGTGCCAGCAGCGTACTCGGACAACACTATGGCTACACCTTC	CASSVLGQHYGYTF
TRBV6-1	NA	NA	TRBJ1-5	TGTGCCAGCAGTGAAGCGCTAGGTACAGGCAAAAGGGGCAATCAGCCCCAGCATTTT	CASSEALGTGKRGNQPQHF
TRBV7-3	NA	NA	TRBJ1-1	TGTGCCAGCAGCGTGCAGGTGAACACTGAAGCTTTCTTT	CASSVQVNTEAFF
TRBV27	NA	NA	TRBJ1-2	TGTGCCAGCAGTTTATATAACAGGGAGGGCTATGGCTACACCTTC	CASSLYNREGYGYTF
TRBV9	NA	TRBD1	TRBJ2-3	TGTGCCAGCAGCGTAGGAGGGACAGACCCCACAGATACGCAGTATTTT	CASSVGGTDPTDTQYF
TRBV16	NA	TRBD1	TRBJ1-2	TGTGCCAGCAGCCAAGGGACAGGGAACTATGGCTACACCTTC	CASSQGTGNYGYTF
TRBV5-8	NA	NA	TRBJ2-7	TGTGCCAGCAAAACACAGGGAACTGAACCCTACGAGCAGTACTTC	CASKTQGTEPYEQYF
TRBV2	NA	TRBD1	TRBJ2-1	TGTGCCAGCAGTCCGACAGGGGGCATCTACAATGAGCAGTTCTTC	CASSPTGGIYNEQFF
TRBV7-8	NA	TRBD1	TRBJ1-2	TGTGCCAGCAGCCCCCGAAGACAGGGTACCTATGGCTACACCTTC	CASSPRRQGTYGYTF
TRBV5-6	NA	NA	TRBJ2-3	TGTGCCAGCAGACAGACCAGCACAGATACGCAGTATTTT	CASRQTSTDTQYF
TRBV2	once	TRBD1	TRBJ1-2	TGTGCCAGCAGACCGGGACAGTACTATGGCTACACCTTC	CASRPGQYYGYTF
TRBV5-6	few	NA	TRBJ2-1	TGTGCCAGCAGCCTAAATTACAATGAGCAGTTCTTC	CASSLNYNEQFF
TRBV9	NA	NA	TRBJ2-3	TGTGCCAGCAGCGTAGAAGTCGGGATAGTGAATACGCAGTATTTT	CASSVEVGIVNTQYF
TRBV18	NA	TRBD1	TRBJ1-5	TGTGCCAGCTCACCGGGACAGGGGGATAGCAATCAGCCCCAGCATTTT	CASSPGQGDSNQPQHF
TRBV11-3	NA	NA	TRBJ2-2	TGTGCCAGCAGCTCAGGGCACGGGGAGCTGTTTTTT	CASSSGHGELFF
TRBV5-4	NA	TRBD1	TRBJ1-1	TGTGCCAGCAGCGCGGACAGGAAGAACACTGAAGCTTTCTTT	CASSADRKNTEAFF
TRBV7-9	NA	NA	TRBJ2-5	TGTGCCAGCAGTTCCTCGACTAGTAGGGAGACCCAGTACTTC	CASSSSTSRETQYF
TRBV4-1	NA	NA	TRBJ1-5	TGCGCCAGCAGCCAGCCCGAACGAGGATGGCGTCAGCCCCAGCATTTT	CASSQPERGWRQPQHF
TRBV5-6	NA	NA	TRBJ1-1	TGTGCCAGCAGCTTGTGGCAGTCCCCCACTGAAGCTTTCTTT	CASSLWQSPTEAFF
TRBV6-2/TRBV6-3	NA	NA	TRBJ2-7	TGTGCCAGCAGTTACTCAACTAACGGGGAGAGCTCCTACGAGCAGTACTTC	CASSYSTNGESSYEQYF
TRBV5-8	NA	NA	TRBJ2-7	TGTGCCAGCACCGCTGGGGGCCTGACCTACGAGCAGTACTTC	CASTAGGLTYEQYF
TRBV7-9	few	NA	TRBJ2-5	TGTGCCAGCGTAAGGGGGTTAGGGGAGACCCAGTACTTC	CASVRGLGETQYF
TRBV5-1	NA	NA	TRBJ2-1	TGCGCCAGCATTTCAGTCGCCAGATACAATGAGCAGTTCTTC	CASISVARYNEQFF
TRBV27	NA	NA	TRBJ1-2	TGTGCCAGCAGTCCACAGGGTGTCTATGGCTACACCTTC	CASSPQGVYGYTF
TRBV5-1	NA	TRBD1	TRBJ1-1	TGCGCCAGCAGCCCCGGACAGGGGGCCCGGATGAACACTGAAGCTTTCTTT	CASSPGQGARMNTEAFF
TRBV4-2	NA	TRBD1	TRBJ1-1	TGTGCCAGCAGCCAAGATTGGACAGGGAGGAACACTGAAGCTTTCTTT	CASSQDWTGRNTEAFF
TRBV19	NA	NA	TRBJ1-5	TGTGCCAGTACCCGTCAGGGCAATCAGCCCCAGCATTTT	CASTRQGNQPQHF
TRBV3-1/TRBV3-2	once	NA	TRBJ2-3	TGTGCCAGCAGCCATCGTGCGCGGGACTTACCTAGCACAGATACGCAGTATTTT	CASSHRARDLPSTDTQYF
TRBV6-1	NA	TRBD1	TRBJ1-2	TGTGCCAGCAGTGAAGCTCGTGACAGGGGTAGTGGCTACACCTTC	CASSEARDRGSGYTF